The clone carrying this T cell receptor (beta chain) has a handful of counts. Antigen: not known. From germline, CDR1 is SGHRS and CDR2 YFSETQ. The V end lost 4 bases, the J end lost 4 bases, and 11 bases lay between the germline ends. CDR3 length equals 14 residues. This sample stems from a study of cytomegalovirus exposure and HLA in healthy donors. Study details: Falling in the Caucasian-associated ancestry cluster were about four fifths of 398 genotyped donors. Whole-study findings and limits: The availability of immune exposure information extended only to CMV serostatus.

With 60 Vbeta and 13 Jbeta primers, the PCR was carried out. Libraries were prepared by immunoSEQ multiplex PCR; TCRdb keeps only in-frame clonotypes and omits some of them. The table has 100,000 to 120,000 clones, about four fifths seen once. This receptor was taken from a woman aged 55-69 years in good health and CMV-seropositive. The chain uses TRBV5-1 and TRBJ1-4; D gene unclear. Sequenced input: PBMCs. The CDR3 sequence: CASSAGFGNEKLFF. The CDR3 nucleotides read TGCGCCAGCAGCGCGGGTTTCGGTAATGAAAAACTGTTTTTT.